What follows describes a single T cell receptor (beta chain). The CDR3 totals 14 residues. The germline V gene encodes CDR1 SNHLY and CDR2 FYNNEI. Trimming removed 3 bases at V and 7 bases at J, with 13 bases between. Sequencing used immunoSEQ multiplex PCR; TCRdb keeps in-frame clones, though not all of them. The sample includes about 94,000 clones, 80% to 85% seen only once; the top ten take around 6.9%. This sample stems from a study of blood T cell repertoires in COVID-19. This receptor was identified in a man aged 55 to 70 with acute or convalescent COVID-19. V and J are TRBV2 and TRBJ2-1, with D perhaps TRBD1 (6 bases). Sample: peripheral blood. The CDR3 sequence is CASSDRGLGNEQFF. The CDR3, as DNA: TGTGCCAGCAGTGACAGGGGATTAGGTAATGAGCAGTTCTTC.